The rows below give T cell receptor beta chains drawn from one sample of a study of cytomegalovirus exposure and HLA in healthy donors. The method was immunoSEQ multiplex PCR; TCRdb's version includes in-frame clones alone and lacks a portion of them. The table records 100,000 to 150,000 clones, roughly 80% of them present only once. The sequencing input was PBMCs. These receptors all come from a woman in her forties in good health and CMV-seronegative. Both conserved end residues are part of each CDR3. D genes are given only for firm matches. Clone size, where shown, is once, few, many, or a class for clones that have expanded.

D,J,V,size,DNA,CDR3
TRBD2,TRBJ2-7,TRBV7-9,-,TGTGCCAGCAGCCCACGGACTAGCCGCTACGAGCAGTACTTC,CASSPRTSRYEQYF
TRBD1,TRBJ2-7,TRBV27,once,TGTGCCAGCAGTTTGGGGACAGGGGAGGGGTACGAGCAGTACTTC,CASSLGTGEGYEQYF
-,TRBJ2-7,TRBV7-6,-,TGTGCCAGCAGCTTAGTAGTTAAGAACGAGCAGTACTTC,CASSLVVKNEQYF
-,TRBJ2-7,TRBV19,-,TGTGCCAGTAGCCCGTCTACCCGGGGTCCCTTTCACGAGCAGTACTTC,CASSPSTRGPFHEQYF
-,TRBJ2-7,TRBV11-2,-,TGTGCCAGCAGCTACCCGGGACATTCCTACGAGCAGTACTTC,CASSYPGHSYEQYF
TRBD2,TRBJ2-7,TRBV10-3,-,TGTGCCATCAGTGAGTTAAGCGGGAGGCGACACGAGCAGTACTTC,CAISELSGRRHEQYF
-,TRBJ1-2,TRBV5-1,once,TGCGCCAGCAGCTTGGCCGGACAAGGCTACACCTTC,CASSLAGQGYTF
TRBD1,TRBJ1-4,TRBV2,-,TGTGCCAGCAGCCAGACAGGGATCGATGAAAAACTGTTTTTT,CASSQTGIDEKLFF
TRBD1,TRBJ1-2,TRBV28,-,TGTGCCAGCAGTTCAGGACAGGAGAGTAACTATGGCTACACCTTC,CASSSGQESNYGYTF
-,TRBJ2-1,TRBV4-1,-,TGCGCCAGCAGCCAAGAAAACCCCTTGAGCTCCTACAATGAGCAGTTCTTC,CASSQENPLSSYNEQFF
-,TRBJ2-7,TRBV11-3,-,TGTGCCAGCAGCTTAGGGGCCGGATACGAGCAGTACTTC,CASSLGAGYEQYF
-,TRBJ1-4,TRBV7-2,-,TGTGCCAGCAGCTTACGGGGGATCACTAATGAAAAACTGTTTTTT,CASSLRGITNEKLFF
-,TRBJ1-2,TRBV7-9,few,TGTGCCAGCAGCTCCGACTGGACTTATAACTATGGCTACACCTTC,CASSSDWTYNYGYTF
TRBD2,TRBJ2-3,TRBV2,-,TGTGCCAGCAGTGAACGGCGGGAGGTGCAGTATTTT,CASSERREVQYF
-,TRBJ2-3,TRBV2,-,TGTGCCAGTGTACAAAGTCCCACAGATACGCAGTATTTT,CASVQSPTDTQYF
-,TRBJ2-1,TRBV4-2,-,TGTGCCAGCAGCCAAGATGTAGACAATGAGCAGTTCTTC,CASSQDVDNEQFF
-,TRBJ2-1,TRBV5-6,-,TGTGCCAGCAGCGGCGGTAACTACAATGAGCAGTTCTTC,CASSGGNYNEQFF
-,TRBJ2-7,TRBV2,-,TGTGCCAGCAGGTTGACAGATTACGAGCAGTACTTC,CASRLTDYEQYF
TRBD1,TRBJ2-3,TRBV4-3,-,TGCGCCAGCAGCCAAGAGGCGCTTGGACAGGGGGTAGATACGCAGTATTTT,CASSQEALGQGVDTQYF
-,TRBJ1-2,TRBV5-1,-,TGCGCCAGCAGCTCAGCAGCTAGAGCGGAGGGTGGCTACACCTTC,CASSSAARAEGGYTF
TRBD2,TRBJ2-7,TRBV6-5,few,TGTGCCAGCAGTACCGGGACTAGCGAGCCTGAGCAGTACTTC,CASSTGTSEPEQYF
-,TRBJ1-5,TRBV18,-,TGTGCCAGCACTGAAAGGGGTCAGCCCCAGCATTTT,CASTERGQPQHF
TRBD1,TRBJ1-3,TRBV7-9,-,TGTGCCAGCAGCTTAGGTCCCGGACAGGGGCAAGACACCATATATTTT,CASSLGPGQGQDTIYF
TRBD2,TRBJ2-1,TRBV9,-,TGTGCCAGCAGCCTAAGACTAGCATGGGGTGAGCAGTTCTTC,CASSLRLAWGEQFF
TRBD1,TRBJ1-2,TRBV6-5,few,TGTGCCAGCAACACAGGGGTGGGTGGCTACACCTTC,CASNTGVGGYTF
-,TRBJ2-5,TRBV6-5,-,TGTGCCAGCTCCAGGGCCGCCCTCGCGGAGACCCAGTACTTC,CASSRAALAETQYF
TRBD2,TRBJ2-7,TRBV4-2,-,TGTGCCAGCAGCCCCTTAGCGGGAGTTGGGGAGCAGTACTTC,CASSPLAGVGEQYF
-,TRBJ2-1,TRBV19,few,TGTGCCAGTAGTCCGCGGGATCGAAGTGAGCAGTTCTTC,CASSPRDRSEQFF
-,TRBJ2-4,TRBV5-1,-,TGCGCCAGCAGCTTGGAACCCCACGGAAACATTCAGTACTTC,CASSLEPHGNIQYF
-,TRBJ1-6,TRBV18,-,TGTGCCAGCTCATCCGACAGGCCTACCTATAATTCACCCCTCCACTTT,CASSSDRPTYNSPLHF
TRBD2,TRBJ2-7,TRBV10-3,-,TGTGCCATCCAAGGGGCAGGGACTAGCGGGAACTCCTACGAGCAGTACTTC,CAIQGAGTSGNSYEQYF
TRBD2,TRBJ2-1,TRBV19,once,TGTGCCAGTAGTATAGTCGTCCGGCTAGCGGGTCCTTACAATGAGCAGTTCTTC,CASSIVVRLAGPYNEQFF
TRBD2,TRBJ2-1,TRBV9,-,TGTGCCAGCAGCCACGGACTAGCGGGAGGGCGTATAAGCGGTGAGCAGTTCTTC,CASSHGLAGGRISGEQFF
-,TRBJ2-4,TRBV6-6,few,-,CASSYFQVSAKNSQYF
-,TRBJ1-2,TRBV9,once,TGTGCCAGCAGCCCTTACAGTTCCGCTAACTATGGCTACACCTTC,CASSPYSSANYGYTF
-,TRBJ2-7,TRBV28,once,TGTGCCAGCAGCCCGACCTCCGCGGGGCAGTACTTC,CASSPTSAGQYF
-,TRBJ2-4,TRBV28,once,TGTGCCAGCAGTTTAGGTGGGAGGGCCAAAAACATTCAGTACTTC,CASSLGGRAKNIQYF
TRBD1,TRBJ2-7,TRBV7-2,-,TGTGCCAGCAGCTTACAGGGGGCAACCTACGAGCAGTACTTC,CASSLQGATYEQYF
TRBD1,TRBJ1-1,TRBV28,-,TGTGCCAGCAGTTTTCGCGACAGGGCCACTGAAGCTTTCTTT,CASSFRDRATEAFF
-,TRBJ2-1,TRBV18,-,TGTGCCAGCTCACCTCGGACTACCCAGGATGAGCAGTTCTTC,CASSPRTTQDEQFF
-,TRBJ1-4,TRBV18,-,TGTGCCAGCTCACTACGTGGAGGAGGTGAAAAACTGTTTTTT,CASSLRGGGEKLFF
TRBD1,TRBJ1-2,TRBV29-1,-,TGCAGCGTTTATCTAGACAGGGCGGGCTATGGCTACACCTTC,CSVYLDRAGYGYTF
-,TRBJ2-1,TRBV9,-,TGTGCCAGCAGTGACCAGGGATTAGGCAATGAGCAGTTCTTC,CASSDQGLGNEQFF
TRBD2,TRBJ2-3,TRBV7-2,-,TGTGCCAGCAGCTTAGAGTCACTTACGGGACTAGCGGGATCGGATACGCAGTATTTT,CASSLESLTGLAGSDTQYF
TRBD1,TRBJ1-2,TRBV2,-,TGTGCCAGCAGGGGGGACAGGGCGGACTATGGCTACACCTTC,CASRGDRADYGYTF
TRBD1,TRBJ2-7,TRBV13,-,TGTGCCAGCAGTCCGGACAGGGGGAGACACGAGCAGTACTTC,CASSPDRGRHEQYF
-,TRBJ1-4,TRBV28,few,TGTGCCAGCAGTCCCCCTAGGGGGAAACTGTTTTTT,CASSPPRGKLFF